Listed below are T cell receptor beta chains from one sample, sequenced in a study of blood T cell repertoires in COVID-19. The assay was immunoSEQ multiplex PCR, and TCRdb's table has in-frame clones only and misses some. The data show 130,000 or so clones, 65% to 85% seen once. Sequencing was done on a sample of peripheral blood. The receptors shown here come from a woman of 80 years or more with acute or convalescent COVID-19. The conserved cysteine and the conserved F or W are not part of the CDR3 here. A D gene is named only where the DNA matches it firmly.

D | V | CDR3
- | TRBV9 | ASSQTSTSTDTQY
- | TRBV19 | ASSTPGGGIYGYT
- | TRBV7-8 | ASSGEEAGTNEKLF
- | TRBV6-5 | ASSSQGLSNQPQH
TRBD2 | TRBV5-1 | ASSTSPPGRSYNEQF
TRBD2 | TRBV5-4 | ASSSGLAGSEQY
TRBD1 | TRBV19 | ASSRQGINYGYT
- | TRBV6-6 | ASSIPGLEFSPLH
TRBD1 | TRBV2 | ASSEAGTGFNSPLH
TRBD1 | TRBV27 | ASSFSGTGGYYGYT
- | TRBV11-3 | ASSAGVNTGELF
TRBD2 | TRBV2 | ASSDRLRTSGTSTDTQY
- | TRBV21-1 | ASSARQGDGNQPQH
- | TRBV5-5 | ASSPGPTALDTGELF
TRBD1 | TRBV5-1 | ASSLVTGQGTYEQY
TRBD1 | TRBV19 | ASRPRDRGDTQY
- | TRBV12-5 | ASGSPARGSPLH
TRBD1 | TRBV3-1/TRBV3-2 | ASSDRGSGNTIY
- | TRBV5-3 | ARSLVEAWNTGELF
- | TRBV6-1 | ASSEVVRGIQGSGDTQY
TRBD2 | TRBV3-1/TRBV3-2 | ASSQGTSGRTFYEQY
TRBD2 | TRBV11-2 | ASSPAGTSIF
TRBD2 | TRBV7-2 | ASSLEVAGGLGEQF
- | TRBV2 | ASSRNLATYGYT
TRBD2 | TRBV30 | AWSLAGAETQY
- | TRBV4-1 | ASSQVEGRYEQY
TRBD1 | TRBV7-9 | ASSFRGGQGPTDTQY
- | TRBV10-2 | ASSESERFEQY
- | TRBV10-2 | ASSESTLAAATNEKLF
TRBD2 | TRBV13 | ASTRRGDQETQY
TRBD1 | TRBV7-2 | ASSVRTGGGGNIQY
TRBD1 | TRBV7-7 | ASSSGDRGPEETQY
TRBD1 | TRBV27 | ASSRGTGLNQPQH
- | TRBV6-2/TRBV6-3 | ASSLQGYYGYT
TRBD1 | TRBV30 | AWSVPRSGTGPPGANVLT
- | TRBV6-6 | ASADRYYGYT
- | TRBV5-1 | ASSSHPGTGELF
TRBD1 | TRBV2 | ASSEGWTGSATDTQY
- | TRBV30 | AWSTTGRGVLNSPLH
- | TRBV4-3 | ASSQDTGYTGELF
- | TRBV2 | ASTQGNEKLF
- | TRBV7-2 | ASSLGTGGTSYEQY
- | TRBV5-4 | ASSSPGGYGEQY
TRBD2 | TRBV12-3/TRBV12-4 | ASGLAPVNEQF
- | TRBV19 | ASSSPGHPNTEAF
TRBD1 | TRBV5-1 | ASSHQPPGTGIGTEAF
- | TRBV19 | ASGDFSYNEQF
TRBD1 | TRBV4-3 | ASSPGQGGSNTEAF
TRBD1 | TRBV19 | ASGAGRGPEKLF
TRBD1 | TRBV19 | ASSTPGQLAAF
- | TRBV7-9 | ASSRRSDSRYNEQF
TRBD1 | TRBV5-4 | ASSHRDRAKDEQF
- | TRBV21-1 | ASSKALGLAGVPYEQY
TRBD1 | TRBV5-6 | ASRGQGTYGYT